The next 25 T cell receptor beta chains were all read from a single sample in a study of cytomegalovirus exposure and HLA in healthy donors. Amplification used 60 Vbeta primers and 13 Jbeta primers. Repertoires were generated with immunoSEQ multiplex PCR, while TCRdb's copy carries only in-frame clones and drops some. The sample contains about 55,000 clones, around four fifths of which appear only once. Sequenced input: PBMCs. These TCRs come from a man aged 30 to 45 in good health and CMV-seronegative.

In this sample, this clone turned up once. The rearrangement uses TRBV12-5 and TRBJ2-1; 10 bases are a match to TRBD2. This CDR3 region has 20 residues. V was clipped by 3 bases and J by 5 bases; unmatched bases: 19. Germline V CDR1 and CDR2: LGHNT, FRNRAP. Here the CDR3 reads CASGLGGGLANPDRHNEQFF. The CDR3 nucleotides are TGTGCTAGTGGTTTAGGTGGGGGACTAGCGAATCCTGATCGCCACAATGAGCAGTTCTTC.

In the case of this clone: Other DNA sequences from this sample encode an identical CDR3 as well. The J gene is TRBJ1-3, the V gene TRBV7-2; no definite D call. Germline V lookup: CDR1 SGHTA, CDR2 FQGNSA. The CDR3 extends over 15 amino acids. The V and J ends lost 5 bases and 0 bases respectively, with 11 bases between them. DNA for the CDR3: TGTGCCAGCAGCCGCGAGGGTAGCTCTGGAAACACCATATATTTT. This sequence encodes CASSREGSSGNTIYF.

This chain uses TRBV5-6 with TRBJ2-7; 7 bases map to TRBD1. V gave up 0 bases and J gave up 0 bases; unmatched junction bases: 9. The CDR3 length is 17 residues. Germline V lookup: CDR1 SGHDT, CDR2 YYEEEE. CDR3 sequence reads: CASSLGAGGFTSYEQYF. The CDR3 coding sequence is TGTGCCAGCAGCTTGGGGGCAGGGGGATTCACCTCCTACGAGCAGTACTTC.

As to this clone: Other DNA sequences in this specimen translate into the identical CDR3. The chain couples TRBV30 to TRBJ1-1; no clear D gene. The germline V and J ends were trimmed by 6 bases and 1 base, with 6 bases remaining between them. The CDR3 runs 11 residues. The V gene's germline CDR1 is GTSNPN and CDR2 SVGIG (reference sequence). CDR3 coding DNA: TGTGCCTGCCGAGGGAACACTGAAGCTTTCTTT. This encodes CACRGNTEAFF. Combining the CDR3 with reference TRBV30 and TRBJ1-1 gives the whole variable domain SQTIHQWPATLVQPVGSPLSLECTVEGTSNPNLYWYRQAAGRGLQLLFYSVGIGQISSEVPQNLSASRPQDRQFILSSKKLLLSDSGFYLCACRGNTEAFFGQGTRLTVV.

In DNA form, the CDR3 reads TGTGCCAGCAGTTATCCGGGTAGCAATCAGCCCCAGCATTTT. Amino acids: CASSYPGSNQPQHF. This chain uses TRBV6-6 with TRBJ1-5; no firm D call. CDR1 is MNHNY and CDR2 is SVGAGI in the germline V gene (reference sequence). The CDR3 length is 14 residues. Trimming removed 3 bases from V and 0 bases from J, with 6 bases in between.

The chain is built from TRBV9 and TRBJ2-2, with D tentatively TRBD2 (5 bases). Trimming took 7 bases from V and 5 from J, leaving 12 bases between them. The CDR3 runs to 13 residues. Germline CDR1 and CDR2: SGDLS and YYNGEE. In DNA form, the CDR3 reads TGTGCCAGCGAACTAGATCGGACCGGGGAGCTGTTTTTT. Protein sequence: CASELDRTGELFF.

The chain uses TRBV19 and TRBJ2-1; 8 positions agree with TRBD2. This CDR3 is 14 amino acids long. The J segment lost 1 base and the V segment lost 9 bases, leaving 5 bases of the junction unmatched. The germline V gene encodes CDR1 LNHDA and CDR2 SQIVND (reference sequence). The CDR3 protein is CASRGLGSYNEQFF. The CDR3, as DNA: TGTGCCAGCCGGGGACTAGGGTCCTACAATGAGCAGTTCTTC.

The V and J genes are TRBV7-8 and TRBJ1-5; TRBD1 agrees at 9 bases. V gave up 5 bases and J gave up 7 bases; unmatched junction bases: 12. The CDR3 covers 16 residues. The germline V gene encodes CDR1 SGHVS and CDR2 FQNEAQ. CDR3 amino acids: CASSPQPGQGYQPQHF. The CDR3 nucleotides are TGTGCCAGCAGCCCTCAACCGGGACAGGGTTACCAGCCCCAGCATTTT. Filled out from reference TRBV7-8 and TRBJ1-5, the complete variable domain reads GAGVSQSPRYKVAKRGQDVALRCDPISGHVSLFWYQQALGQGPEFLTYFQNEAQLDKSGLPSDRFFAERPEGSVSTLKIQRTQQEDSAVYLCASSPQPGQGYQPQHFGDGTRLSIL.

The CDR3 nucleotides read TGTGCCATCGTACAGGGAACCTACGAGCAGTACTTC. Protein product: CAIVQGTYEQYF. This chain joins TRBV7-9 and TRBJ2-7; the D gene is possibly TRBD1 (6 bases). V shed 10 bases and J shed 2 bases, with 12 bases lying between them. Germline V gene lookup returns CDR1 SEHNR and CDR2 FQNEAQ (reference sequence). The CDR3 totals 12 residues.

The gene calls are TRBV5-1 and TRBJ2-2, with a tentative D call TRBD1 (6 bases). CDR1 is SGHRS, CDR2 YFSETQ, per germline. V shed 0 bases and J shed 7 bases, with 13 bases lying between them. The CDR3 extends over 15 amino acids. The CDR3, as DNA: TGCGCCAGCAGCTTGGTGCAGGGGAGAGTCGGGGAGCTGTTTTTT. It translates to CASSLVQGRVGELFF. Variable domain in full (rest from reference TRBV5-1 and TRBJ2-2): KAGVTQTPRYLIKTRGQQVTLSCSPISGHRSVSWYQQTPGQGLQFLFEYFSETQRNKGNFPGRFSGRQFSNSRSEMNVSTLELGDSALYLCASSLVQGRVGELFFGEGSRLTVL.

The V and J genes are TRBV9 and TRBJ2-2, with D possibly matching TRBD1 (6 bases). The CDR3 totals 18 residues. V was trimmed by 3 bases and J by 1 base, leaving 19 bases between them. The germline V gene has CDR1 SGDLS and CDR2 YYNGEE. CDR3 region: CASSGGPRQGKNTGELFF. The CDR3 DNA reads as TGTGCCAGCAGCGGGGGTCCTAGGCAGGGGAAGAACACCGGGGAGCTGTTTTTT.

V is TRBV5-6 and J is TRBJ1-5, with a weak D call TRBD1 (6 bases). Germline lookup yields CDR1 SGHDT and CDR2 YYEEEE. Trimming left V 4 bases short and J 2 bases short, with 10 bases between. This CDR3 has 14 amino acids. The CDR3 reads CASSDYRGNQPQHF. The DNA for the CDR3 is TGTGCCAGCAGCGACTACAGGGGCAATCAGCCCCAGCATTTT. Drawing the rest from reference TRBV5-6 and TRBJ1-5, the complete variable domain is DAGVTQSPTHLIKTRGQQVTLRCSPKSGHDTVSWYQQALGQGPQFIFQYYEEEERQRGNFPDRFSGHQFPNYSSELNVNALLLGDSALYLCASSDYRGNQPQHFGDGTRLSIL.

The gene calls are TRBV6-5 and TRBJ2-6; D ambiguous. V was pared by 7 bases and J by 4 bases, with 5 bases between. The CDR3 spans 12 residues. Germline CDR1 and CDR2: MNHEY and SVGAGI. This CDR3 is CASTPGANVLTF. CDR3 nucleotide sequence: TGTGCCAGCACCCCGGGGGCCAACGTCCTGACTTTC.

The V call is TRBV6-6, the J call TRBJ1-1; D is perhaps TRBD1 (5 bases). CDR3 length: 14 amino acids. Per germline, CDR1 MNHNY and CDR2 SVGAGI (reference sequence). Trimming removed 7 bases from V and 1 base from J, with 13 bases in between. This CDR3 reads CASTQGGGNTEAFF. As DNA, the CDR3 is TGTGCCAGCACCCAGGGAGGAGGGAACACTGAAGCTTTCTTT.

The CDR3 region has the DNA TGTGCCAGCAGTGGGTCGACAAGTTCTCTCATGAACACTGAAGCTTTCTTT. This codes for CASSGSTSSLMNTEAFF. The V gene is TRBV6-1, the J gene TRBJ1-1; D unresolved. The V and J ends lost 4 bases and 0 bases respectively, with 18 bases between them. Germline CDR1 and CDR2: MNHNS and SASEGT. CDR3 size: 17 residues.

The chain combines TRBV21-1 with TRBJ2-1; the table's D call, TRBD1, has no DNA check behind it. TRBV21-1 is a pseudogene. This CDR3 spans 14 amino acids. CDR3 nucleotides: TGTGCCAGCAGCAAGAGGGCAGGGGGAAAATTGCAGTTCTTC. This encodes CASSKRAGGKLQFF.

This clone was seen a single time. The CDR3 sequence is CASSLGRASTGELFF. DNA for the CDR3: TGTGCCAGCAGCTTAGGGAGGGCGAGCACCGGGGAGCTGTTTTTT. V gene TRBV7-3 combines with J gene TRBJ2-2, with TRBD2 identical over 7 bases. The V and J ends lost 2 bases and 4 bases, in that order; junction bases with no gene match: 4. Germline V CDR1 and CDR2: SGHTA, FQGTGA. The CDR3 totals 15 residues.

The rearrangement joins TRBV5-1 to TRBJ2-1; 7 nucleotides align to TRBD1. This CDR3 is 15 amino acids long. With 2 bases clipped from V and 4 bases from J, the junction kept 6 bases outside the gene matches. Germline V gene sequence: CDR1 SGHRS, CDR2 YFSETQ. CDR3 protein: CASSLGGARYNEQFF. CDR3 DNA: TGCGCCAGCAGCTTAGGGGGCGCGCGGTACAATGAGCAGTTCTTC.

The genes are TRBV10-3 and TRBJ2-1; TRBD2 aligns across 14 bases. The germline V gene encodes CDR1 ENHRY and CDR2 SYGVKD. V gave up 7 bases and J gave up 4 bases; unmatched junction bases: 6. There are 16 residues in the CDR3. This CDR3 reads CAITPGLAGEYNEQFF. The DNA of the CDR3 is TGTGCCATCACTCCGGGACTAGCGGGAGAGTACAATGAGCAGTTCTTC.

This chain links TRBV11-3 with TRBJ2-7; 7 bases map to TRBD2. Trimming at V came to 1 base and at J to 6 bases, leaving 6 bases not matched to a gene. This CDR3 has 14 residues. Germline lookup yields CDR1 SGHNT and CDR2 YENEEA. CDR3 sequence: CASSLAREPSEQYF. CDR3 DNA: TGTGCCAGCAGCTTAGCGCGGGAGCCGTCCGAGCAGTACTTC.

The chain couples TRBV18 to TRBJ2-3, with a tentative D call TRBD1 (5 bases). This CDR3 is 14 amino acids long. V was trimmed by 3 bases and J by 3 bases, leaving 10 bases between them. Germline V gene data show CDR1 as KGHSH and CDR2 as LQKENI. The CDR3 region is CASSPLRGTDTQYF. CDR3 nucleotides: TGTGCCAGCTCACCGTTAAGGGGTACAGATACGCAGTATTTT.

The chain is built from TRBV28 and TRBJ1-5; perhaps TRBD1 as D (5 bases). Germline values: CDR1 MDHEN, CDR2 SYDVKM. V was cut by 7 bases and J by 0 bases, with 13 bases left in between. The CDR3 totals 15 residues. The CDR3 loop is CASKGGDRSNQPQHF. In DNA form, the CDR3 reads TGTGCCAGCAAGGGAGGGGACCGTAGCAATCAGCCCCAGCATTTT.

The chain combines TRBV19 with TRBJ2-7, with D possibly TRBD2 on 6 matching bases. CDR1 is LNHDA, CDR2 SQIVND, per germline (reference sequence). The CDR3 has 14 amino acids. Trimming stripped 6 bases from V and 2 bases from J, with 14 bases between. CDR3 sequence reads: CASRPPGVPYEQYF. The CDR3 DNA reads as TGTGCCAGTAGACCCCCGGGAGTACCCTACGAGCAGTACTTC.

CDR3 protein: CASSLVGTQVDGKLFF. In DNA, the CDR3 is TGTGCCAGCAGCTTAGTGGGCACCCAGGTTGATGGAAAACTGTTTTTT. J is TRBJ1-4 and V is TRBV7-2, with D uncertain. The germline V and J ends were trimmed by 1 base and 10 bases, with 19 bases remaining between them. Germline V lookup: CDR1 SGHTA, CDR2 FQGNSA. The CDR3 totals 16 residues.

The rearrangement links TRBV6-4 to TRBJ1-3; 10 bases map to TRBD1. Germline V CDR1 and CDR2: MRHNA, SNTAGT. The CDR3 is made up of 15 amino acids. Germline trimming cut 2 bases from V and 7 bases from J; bases unmatched to any gene: 5. CDR3 loop: CASSDGTGVMNTIYF. CDR3 in DNA: TGTGCCAGCAGTGACGGGACAGGGGTCATGAACACCATATATTTT.